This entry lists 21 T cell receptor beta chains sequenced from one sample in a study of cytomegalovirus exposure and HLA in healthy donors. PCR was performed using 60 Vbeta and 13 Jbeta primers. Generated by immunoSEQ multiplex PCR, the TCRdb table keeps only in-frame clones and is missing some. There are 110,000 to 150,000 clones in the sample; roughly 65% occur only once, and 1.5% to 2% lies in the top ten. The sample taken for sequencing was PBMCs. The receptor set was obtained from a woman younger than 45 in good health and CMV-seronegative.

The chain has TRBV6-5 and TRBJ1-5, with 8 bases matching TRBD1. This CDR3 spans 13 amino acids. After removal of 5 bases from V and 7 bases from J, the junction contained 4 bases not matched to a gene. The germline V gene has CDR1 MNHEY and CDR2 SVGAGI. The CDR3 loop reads CASSDRGGQPQHF. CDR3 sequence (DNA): TGTGCCAGCAGTGACAGGGGTGGACAGCCCCAGCATTTT.

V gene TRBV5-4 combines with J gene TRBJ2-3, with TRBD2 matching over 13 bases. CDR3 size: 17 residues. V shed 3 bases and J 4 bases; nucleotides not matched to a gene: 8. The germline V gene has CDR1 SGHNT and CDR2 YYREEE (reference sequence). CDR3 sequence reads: CASSSRLAGGQADTQYF. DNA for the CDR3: TGTGCCAGCAGCTCCCGACTAGCGGGAGGCCAGGCAGATACGCAGTATTTT.

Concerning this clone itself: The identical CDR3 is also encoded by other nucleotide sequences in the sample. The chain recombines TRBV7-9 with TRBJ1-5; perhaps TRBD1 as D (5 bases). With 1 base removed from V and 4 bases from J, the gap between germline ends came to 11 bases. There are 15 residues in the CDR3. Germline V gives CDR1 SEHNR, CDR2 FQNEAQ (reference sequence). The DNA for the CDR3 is TGTGCCAGCAGCTTAGATAGGGGAGGGAATCAGCCCCAGCATTTT. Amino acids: CASSLDRGGNQPQHF.

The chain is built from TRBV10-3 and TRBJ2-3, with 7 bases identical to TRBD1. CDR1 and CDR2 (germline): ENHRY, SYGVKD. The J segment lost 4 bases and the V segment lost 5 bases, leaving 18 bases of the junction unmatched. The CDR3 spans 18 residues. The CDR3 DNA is TGTGCCATCAGTACAGATCGACAGGGTATCAAATTGGCAGATACGCAGTATTTT. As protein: CAISTDRQGIKLADTQYF.

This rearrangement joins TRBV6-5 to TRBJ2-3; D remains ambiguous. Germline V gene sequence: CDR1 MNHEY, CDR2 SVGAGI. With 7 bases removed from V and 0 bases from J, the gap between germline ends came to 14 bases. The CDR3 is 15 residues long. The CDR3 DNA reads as TGTGCCAGCACCCCAGGTGGCATTAGCACAGATACGCAGTATTTT. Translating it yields CASTPGGISTDTQYF.

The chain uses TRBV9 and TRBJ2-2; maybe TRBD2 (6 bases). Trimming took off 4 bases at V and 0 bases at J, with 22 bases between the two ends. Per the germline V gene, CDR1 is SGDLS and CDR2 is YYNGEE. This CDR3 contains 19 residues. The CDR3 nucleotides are TGTGCCAGCAGCCGAGACTTTATCGCGGGGCGCCCGAACACCGGGGAGCTGTTTTTT. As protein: CASSRDFIAGRPNTGELFF.

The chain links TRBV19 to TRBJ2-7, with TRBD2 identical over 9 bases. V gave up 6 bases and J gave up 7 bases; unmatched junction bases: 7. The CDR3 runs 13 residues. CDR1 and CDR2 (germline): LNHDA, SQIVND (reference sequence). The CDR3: CASRNSGSREQYF. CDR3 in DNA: TGTGCCAGTAGAAATAGCGGGAGTAGGGAGCAGTACTTC.

The CDR3 nucleotides read TGTGCCAGCAGTATAGACGGGACATCCTACGAGCAGTACTTC. This sequence encodes CASSIDGTSYEQYF. The genes are TRBV28 and TRBJ2-7; TRBD1 might be the D (6 bases). Germline V CDR1 and CDR2: MDHEN, SYDVKM. Trimming stripped 5 bases from V and 1 base from J, with 12 bases between. The CDR3 consists of 14 residues.

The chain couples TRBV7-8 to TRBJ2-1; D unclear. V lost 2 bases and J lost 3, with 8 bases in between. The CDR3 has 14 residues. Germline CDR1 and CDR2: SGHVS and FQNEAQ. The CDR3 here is CASSLIPVYNEQFF. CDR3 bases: TGTGCCAGCAGCTTAATTCCCGTCTACAATGAGCAGTTCTTC. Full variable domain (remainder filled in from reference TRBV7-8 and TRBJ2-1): GAGVSQSPRYKVAKRGQDVALRCDPISGHVSLFWYQQALGQGPEFLTYFQNEAQLDKSGLPSDRFFAERPEGSVSTLKIQRTQQEDSAVYLCASSLIPVYNEQFFGPGTRLTVL.

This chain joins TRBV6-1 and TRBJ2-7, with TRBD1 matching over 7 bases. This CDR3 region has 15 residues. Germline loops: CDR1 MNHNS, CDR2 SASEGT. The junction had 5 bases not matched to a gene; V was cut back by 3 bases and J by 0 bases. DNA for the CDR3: TGTGCCAGCAGTGAGACACAGGGGATCTCCTACGAGCAGTACGTC. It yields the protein CASSETQGISYEQYV.

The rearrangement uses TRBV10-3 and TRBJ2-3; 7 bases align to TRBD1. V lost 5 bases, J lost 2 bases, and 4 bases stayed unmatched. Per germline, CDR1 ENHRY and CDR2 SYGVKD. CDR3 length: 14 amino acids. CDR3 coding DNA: TGTGCCATCAGTCCGGGACAGACCACAGATACGCAGTATTTT. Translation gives CAISPGQTTDTQYF.

CDR3: CASSGTWRADTQYF. The CDR3 nucleotides are TGTGCCAGCAGTGGAACTTGGCGGGCAGATACGCAGTATTTT. The V call is TRBV2, the J call TRBJ2-3; D may be TRBD2 (5 bases). V dropped 4 bases and J dropped 4 bases, with 12 bases sitting between them. The CDR3 length is 14 residues. Germline V gives CDR1 SNHLY, CDR2 FYNNEI.

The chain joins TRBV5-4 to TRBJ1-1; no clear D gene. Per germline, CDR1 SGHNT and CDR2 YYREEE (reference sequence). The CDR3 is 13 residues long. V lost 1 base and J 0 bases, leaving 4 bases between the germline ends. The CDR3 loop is CASSLSMNTEAFF. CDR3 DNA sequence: TGTGCCAGCAGCTTGTCCATGAACACTGAAGCTTTCTTT. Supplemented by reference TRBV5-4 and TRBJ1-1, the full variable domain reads ETGVTQSPTHLIKTRGQQVTLRCSSQSGHNTVSWYQQALGQGPQFIFQYYREEENGRGNFPPRFSGLQFPNYSSELNVNALELDDSALYLCASSLSMNTEAFFGQGTRLTVV.

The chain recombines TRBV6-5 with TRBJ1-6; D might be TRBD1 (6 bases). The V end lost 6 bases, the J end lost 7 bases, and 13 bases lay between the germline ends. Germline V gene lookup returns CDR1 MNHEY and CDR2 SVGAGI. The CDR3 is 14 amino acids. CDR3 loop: CASSAGEWNSPLHF. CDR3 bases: TGTGCCAGCAGCGCAGGGGAGTGGAATTCACCCCTCCACTTT.

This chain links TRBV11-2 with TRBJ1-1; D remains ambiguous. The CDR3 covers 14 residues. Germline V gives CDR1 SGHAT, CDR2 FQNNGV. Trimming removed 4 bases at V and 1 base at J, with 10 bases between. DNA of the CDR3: TGTGCCAGCAGCTCGCGGGTCGGGAACACTGAAGCTTTCTTT. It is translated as CASSSRVGNTEAFF.

CDR3 loop: CASSEGLQGRGDTQYF. CDR3 DNA: TGTGCCAGCAGTGAAGGGTTGCAGGGGCGAGGAGATACGCAGTATTTT. V and J are TRBV6-1 and TRBJ2-3, with D perhaps matching TRBD1 (6 bases). Trimming took 1 base from V and 5 from J, leaving 16 bases between them. The CDR3 is 16 amino acids. Per germline, CDR1 MNHNS and CDR2 SASEGT.

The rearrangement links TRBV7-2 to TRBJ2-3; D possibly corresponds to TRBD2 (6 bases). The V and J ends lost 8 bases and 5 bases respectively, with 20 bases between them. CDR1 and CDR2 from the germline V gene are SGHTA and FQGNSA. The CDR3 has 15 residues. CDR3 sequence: CASRTGLTARDTQYF. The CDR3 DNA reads TGTGCCAGCCGAACGGGACTTACGGCCCGAGATACGCAGTATTTT.

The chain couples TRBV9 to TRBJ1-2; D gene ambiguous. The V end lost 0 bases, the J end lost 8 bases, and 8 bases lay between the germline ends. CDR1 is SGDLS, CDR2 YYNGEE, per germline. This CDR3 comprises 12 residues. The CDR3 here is CASSVDGRGYTF. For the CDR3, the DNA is TGTGCCAGCAGCGTAGATGGGCGAGGCTACACCTTC. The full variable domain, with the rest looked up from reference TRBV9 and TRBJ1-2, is DSGVTQTPKHLITATGQRVTLRCSPRSGDLSVYWYQQSLDQGLQFLIQYYNGEERAKGNILERFSAQQFPDLHSELNLSSLELGDSALYFCASSVDGRGYTFGSGTRLTVV.

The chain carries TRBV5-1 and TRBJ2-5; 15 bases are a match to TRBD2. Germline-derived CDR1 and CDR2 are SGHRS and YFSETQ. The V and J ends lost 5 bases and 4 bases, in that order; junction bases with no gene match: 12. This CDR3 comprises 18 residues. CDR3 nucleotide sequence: TGCGCCAGCAGACTCGGACTAGCGGGGGGGCGAGTGAGAGAGACCCAGTACTTC. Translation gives CASRLGLAGGRVRETQYF.

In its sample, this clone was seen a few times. This CDR3 reads CASPRRGGAGDTQYF. The CDR3 DNA sequence: TGTGCCAGCCCCCGGCGCGGGGGGGCAGGGGATACGCAGTATTTT. The rearrangement joins TRBV6-5 to TRBJ2-3; TRBD2 agrees at 9 bases. CDR3 size: 15 residues. With V trimmed by 8 bases and J by 6 bases, 12 bases remained unmatched. CDR1 and CDR2 from the germline V gene are MNHEY and SVGAGI.

The CDR3 spells CASSLSGFNYGYTF. For the CDR3, the DNA is TGTGCCAGCAGTCTCTCAGGGTTCAACTATGGCTACACCTTC. This sequence joins TRBV6-5 and TRBJ1-2, with D possibly TRBD1 on 5 matching bases. The CDR3 sequence is 14 residues long. Germline V lookup: CDR1 MNHEY, CDR2 SVGAGI. Trimming left V 5 bases short and J 2 bases short, with 12 bases between.